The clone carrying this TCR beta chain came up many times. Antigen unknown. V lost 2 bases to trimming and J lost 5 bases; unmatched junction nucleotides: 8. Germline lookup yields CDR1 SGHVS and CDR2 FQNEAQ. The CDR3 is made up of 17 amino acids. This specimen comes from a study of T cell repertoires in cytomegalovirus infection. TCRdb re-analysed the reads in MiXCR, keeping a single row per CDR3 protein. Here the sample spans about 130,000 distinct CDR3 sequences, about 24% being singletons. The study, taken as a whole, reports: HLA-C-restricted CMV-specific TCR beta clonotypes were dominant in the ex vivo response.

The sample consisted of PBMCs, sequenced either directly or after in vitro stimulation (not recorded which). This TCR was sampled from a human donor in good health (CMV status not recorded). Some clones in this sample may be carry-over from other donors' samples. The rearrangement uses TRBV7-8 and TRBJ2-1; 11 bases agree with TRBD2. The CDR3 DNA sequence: TGTGCCAGCAGCTTACTTAGGGGACTAGCGGCAAACAATGAGCAGTTCTTC. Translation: CASSLLRGLAANNEQFF.